This T cell receptor (beta chain) was found in a study of cytomegalovirus exposure and HLA in healthy donors. The CDR3 loop spans 15 amino acids. Looked up from germline, CDR1 is MGHDK and CDR2 is SYGVNS. V gave up 5 bases and J gave up 1 base, with 11 bases separating them. Study outcomes and limitations: Analysis performed later showed TCR beta chains linked to HLA being more clonally expanded than equally common others. The authors later linked a missense DCLRE1C variant to TCR beta V- and J-gene trimming.

With respect to this clone: Its specificity is not known.

PCR was performed using 60 Vbeta and 13 Jbeta primers. Produced via immunoSEQ multiplex PCR; TCRdb's table is partial and in-frame only. Of about 120,000 clones in the sample, roughly 80% were seen once. This TCR came from a woman aged 45-59 years in good health and CMV-seronegative. Sequencing was performed on PBMCs. The chain carries TRBV25-1 and TRBJ2-2, with D tentatively TRBD1 (5 bases). CDR3 loop: CASSWGSENTGELFF. The CDR3 region has the DNA TGTGCCAGCAGTTGGGGCAGCGAGAACACCGGGGAGCTGTTTTTT.